This section outlines one TCR beta chain sequence together with its context. Its target is not known. Generated by immunoSEQ multiplex PCR, the TCRdb table keeps only in-frame clones and is missing some. The sample records 300,000 to 500,000 clones, about nine tenths being singletons. The treatment denotes: around 19 received Ad26.COV2.S at low or high dose, single or two shots; a few received placebo; per-sample allocation not given. All samples were drawn on day 63, counting from the first vaccine or placebo injection. Boston provided a donor who was an adult aged 18-55 years. Vaccination used an Ad26 vector expressing Wuhan-strain SARS-CoV-2 spike. This sample was taken from a study of Ad26.COV2.S vaccination and SARS-CoV-2 variants. Across the study: The vaccine Ad26.COV2.S was put into the muscle once, or twice with 56 days between.

Germline CDR1 SNHLY, CDR2 FYNNEI. V shed 8 bases and J shed 2 bases, with 9 bases lying between them. This CDR3 spans 12 amino acids. Study conclusions and caveats: Overall T cell responses may have been underestimated by the analyses of TCR breadth and depth.

The chain has TRBV2 and TRBJ1-2; D unclear. The sequence was collected from a person between 18 and 65 years old who received the Ad26.COV2.S COVID-19 vaccine or a placebo. The material was peripheral blood, obtained in a trial of Ad26.COV2.S vaccine versus placebo. CDR3 DNA sequence: TGTGCCAGCTACCGTCCGAACTATGGCTACACCTTC. It codes for CASYRPNYGYTF.